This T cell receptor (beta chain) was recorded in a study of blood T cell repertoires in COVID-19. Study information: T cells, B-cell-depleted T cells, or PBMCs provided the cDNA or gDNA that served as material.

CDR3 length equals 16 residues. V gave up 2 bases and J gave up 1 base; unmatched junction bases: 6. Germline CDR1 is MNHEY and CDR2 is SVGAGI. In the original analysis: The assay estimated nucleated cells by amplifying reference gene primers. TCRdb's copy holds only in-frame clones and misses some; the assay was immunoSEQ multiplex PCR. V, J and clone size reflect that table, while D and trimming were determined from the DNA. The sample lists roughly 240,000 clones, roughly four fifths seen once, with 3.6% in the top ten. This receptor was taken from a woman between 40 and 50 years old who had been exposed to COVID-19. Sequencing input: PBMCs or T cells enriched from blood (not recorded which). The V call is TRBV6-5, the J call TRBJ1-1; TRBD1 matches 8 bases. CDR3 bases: TGTGCCAGCAGTTACGCGTGGACAGGGAGGAACACTGAAGCTTTCTTT. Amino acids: CASSYAWTGRNTEAFF.